Described below is a single T cell receptor (beta chain) sequence and its context. No cognate antigen has been identified for it. One base away there is no much larger clone; base qualities are not given. Amplification of TCR beta CDR3 regions was carried out from RNA transcripts. The TCR CDR3 was subjected to a first round of RT-PCR using the HTBI primer set and the Qiagen OneStep RT-PCR kit. Libraries were constructed in a second round of multiplex PCR, after which size selection and purification were carried out. The libraries were sequenced on an Illumina HiSeq2000 using paired-end 100 bp reads. The authors' pipeline ran thus. SOAPnuke was used to process the raw data, throwing out any read that contained adapters or uncalled bases, had a mean Phred below 15, or lacked an exact constant-primer or identifier match. COPE v1.2.5 was used to merge high-quality paired reads, and clonotypes were defined as unique nucleotide sequences. MiTCR v1.1 was used to align clonotypes to the IMGT TRBV, TRBD and TRBJ reference segments. The analysis was restricted to V-J combinations with a frequency above 0.0001, which together covered roughly 99% of the repertoires. A TCS score was defined as the ratio between F50 (clonal expansion) and ExV (chaos), using BLOSUM62-based TCRdist between CDR3 peptides within each V-J. Welch's t-statistics and random forest reduced around 510 V-J features to roughly 13, which were used in a naive Bayes classifier (R e1071). The public sequencing data were trimmed at Q25 with fastp and processed into clonotypes with MiXCR by TCRdb, which kept only in-frame beta chains. All rows with the same CDR3 protein become a single entry with the most common DNA and genes. In this record, the V and J calls reflect TCRdb's handling and not the investigators' own analysis. The sample data list hundreds of thousands of distinct CDR3 sequences, and about 14% of these were observed just once. The ten largest clones represent 9.5% to 13% of the sample.

V lost 7 bases and J lost 3 bases; the stretch between them is 13 bases long. From a lookup of the germline V gene (reference sequence), CDR1 and CDR2 are LNHDA and SQIVND. From the cysteine through the phenylalanine, the CDR3 covers 14 amino acids. The sequence is cut down to CDR3 DNA, 42 bases in frame from base 1. This entry belongs to a study of T cells in Graves' hyperthyroidism and ophthalmopathy (dated by TCRdb to between 2019 and 2020). At the level of the whole study: Peripheral blood samples were taken at initial diagnosis, before any treatment was given. TCR V-J signatures able to tell the groups apart were searched for in a discovery cohort of 95 to 100 patients, of whom more than 40 had Graves' ophthalmopathy and under 65 had stable Graves' hyperthyroidism. An independent validation cohort of under 20 hyperthyroidism patients and 17 patients who later progressed to ophthalmopathy tested prospective prediction of ophthalmopathy. For training and testing, the roughly 93 patients in the discovery cohort were randomly divided in a 7:3 ratio. Once sampling was done, hyperthyroidism patients were given methimazole at a starting dose of 30 mg daily, whereas ophthalmopathy patients were given high-dose intravenous methylprednisolone. In more than five Graves' hyperthyroidism patients, the study also compared T-cell repertoires from thyroid tissue with T-cell repertoires from blood. According to the paper, TCR Vbeta CDR3 sequencing was carried out on over 130 peripheral blood samples, which came from 40 to 45 ophthalmopathy, 75 to 80 hyperthyroidism and approximately 17 progressor patients. Beyond this particular receptor, the publication reports: A model built on a 13 V-J signature distinguished ophthalmopathy from stable hyperthyroidism, reaching about 89% sensitivity and around 81% specificity in cross-validation and 80%/75% in testing. Most expanded thyroid clonotypes (frequency above 0.001) were also detected in blood, a finding suggesting that blood repertoires may reflect thyroid immune responses. Sample size was not statistically predetermined, and investigators were not blinded to group allocation. In validation, the model predicted progression to ophthalmopathy with over 65% sensitivity and 72% to 85% specificity, a median of about 6.7 months before onset.

A patient counted as having stable Graves' hyperthyroidism if no progression to ophthalmopathy occurred over 18 months of follow-up. Hyperthyroidism patients were newly diagnosed, with disease duration under 2 months, and aged 18 to 65 years. Exclusion was applied to patients with uncontrolled infections, other autoimmune diseases, pregnancy or lactation. Diagnoses were based on clinical symptoms, serum thyroxine and TRAb, thyroid ultrasound and orbital computed tomography. Ficoll-Paque density gradient centrifugation was used to isolate PBMCs from 8 to 10 ml of fresh peripheral blood. Total RNA was extracted using Trizol reagent, and RNA quality was assessed on an Agilent 2100 Bioanalyzer.

The chain is encoded by TRBV19 joined to TRBJ1-5; matching of 5 bases hints at TRBD1 as the D gene. The sample taken for sequencing was blood. This clonotype originated in a woman aged 18-30 years with Graves' hyperthyroidism. The CDR3 region has the sequence CASTRDGPNQPQHF. The nucleotide sequence reads TGTGCCAGTACCCGGGACGGCCCCAATCAGCCCCAGCATTTT. The variable domain in full, with residues beyond the CDR3 obtained from the reference TRBV19 and TRBJ1-5 genes, is DGGITQSPKYLFRKEGQNVTLSCEQNLNHDAMYWYRQDPGQGLRLIYYSQIVNDFQKGDIAEGYSVSREKKESFPLTVTSAQKNPTAFYLCASTRDGPNQPQHFGDGTRLSIL.